This TCR beta chain originates from a study of cytomegalovirus exposure and HLA in healthy donors. Study-level findings and limits: A later examination showed that TCR association rates differed by HLA locus, with DRB1 most and HLA-C fewest. Immune exposure was documented only through CMV serostatus. In a later analysis, V- and J-gene trimming of beta chains associated with a DCLRE1C missense variant, replicated independently.

With 2 bases removed from V and 0 bases from J, the gap between germline ends came to 11 bases. The V gene's germline CDR1 is ENHRY and CDR2 SYGVKD. The CDR3 runs to 15 residues. For this clone: Antigen specificity is unknown.

Donors in the study were healthy people who gave bone marrow. The PCR employed 60 Vbeta primers together with 13 Jbeta primers. Libraries were prepared by immunoSEQ multiplex PCR; TCRdb keeps only in-frame clonotypes and omits some of them. The table lists fewer than 200,000 clones, roughly 83% of them singletons. Sequencing input: PBMCs. This sequence originates from a man aged 25 to 40 in good health and CMV-seronegative. This chain connects TRBV10-3 to TRBJ2-7, with TRBD2 as a possible D gene (5 bases). In DNA, the CDR3 is TGTGCCATCAGTGAGCCCGCGGGTGGCTCCTACGAGCAGTACTTC. This translates into CAISEPAGGSYEQYF.